A single sample gave rise to the 12 T cell receptor beta chains below, sequenced in a study of beta chain features in type 1 diabetes. Expressed TCRB transcripts were sequenced because the isolated RNA had all been reverse transcribed beforehand. Assay used: immunoSEQ multiplex PCR; TCRdb lists only in-frame clones, some missing. The table has under 500,000 clones, about 29% seen once; the top ten hold around 0.065%. The sequenced sample was naive CD4+ T cells from blood. The receptors here all came from a man between 18 and 35 years old in good health.

This clone appeared a few times. This sample includes further DNA sequences coding for the same CDR3. The chain couples TRBV2 to TRBJ2-7; D unresolved. The CDR3 is 12 amino acids. V lost 4 bases, J lost 2 bases, and 6 bases lay in between. In germline, CDR1 is SNHLY, CDR2 FYNNEI. The CDR3 spells CASSGRAYEQYF. The CDR3 DNA reads as TGTGCCAGCAGTGGAAGGGCCTACGAGCAGTACTTC.

V gene TRBV30 combines with J gene TRBJ1-2, with TRBD1 identical over 7 bases. Per the germline V gene, CDR1 is GTSNPN and CDR2 is SVGIG (reference sequence). The ends lost 1 base at V and 8 bases at J; junction bases unmatched: 10. The CDR3 length is 14 residues. CDR3 bases: TGTGCCTGGAGTGCTACAGGGGCAACAGGAGGCTACACCTTC. Its translation is CAWSATGATGGYTF.

The chain links TRBV20-1 to TRBJ1-2; maybe TRBD1 (6 bases). The CDR3 spans 11 residues. Germline CDR1 and CDR2: DFQATT and SNEGSKA (reference sequence). V was cut by 8 bases and J by 4 bases, with 11 bases left in between. The CDR3 sequence: CSPNRAYGYTF. DNA for the CDR3: TGCAGTCCAAACAGGGCCTATGGCTACACCTTC.

The rearrangement joins TRBV30 to TRBJ1-5; no clear D gene. V lost 0 bases, J lost 6 bases, and 6 bases lay in between. The length of the CDR3 is 12 residues. Germline V CDR1 and CDR2: GTSNPN, SVGIG (reference sequence). CDR3 loop: CAWSVGSQPQHF. The CDR3 DNA reads as TGTGCCTGGAGTGTCGGGTCTCAGCCCCAGCATTTT.

The rearrangement joins TRBV10-3 to TRBJ2-7; 11 nucleotides match TRBD1. This CDR3 spans 16 amino acids. Per germline, CDR1 ENHRY and CDR2 SYGVKD. Losses at the gene ends were 6 bases for V and 4 bases for J; bases not matched to a gene: 11. The CDR3 is CAIRQTSDRGQYEQYF. CDR3 DNA sequence: TGTGCCATCAGGCAGACATCGGACAGGGGGCAATACGAGCAGTACTTC.

The chain joins TRBV29-1 to TRBJ2-1; 12 bases align to TRBD2. The germline V gene has CDR1 SQVTM and CDR2 ANQGSEA. Trimming at V came to 7 bases and at J to 6 bases, leaving 7 bases not matched to a gene. There are 14 residues in the CDR3. CDR3 residues: CSAYGLAGPNEQFF. DNA of the CDR3: TGCAGCGCCTACGGACTAGCGGGGCCCAATGAGCAGTTCTTC.

The chain combines TRBV9 with TRBJ2-5, with 8 bases identical to TRBD1. After removal of 5 bases from V and 2 bases from J, the junction contained 8 bases not matched to a gene. Germline V gives CDR1 SGDLS, CDR2 YYNGEE. The CDR3 contains 15 residues. CDR3 sequence: CASSIPGQAQETQYF. In DNA, the CDR3 is TGTGCCAGCAGTATCCCGGGACAGGCACAAGAGACCCAGTACTTC.

This clone came up a few times. This chain joins TRBV4-3 and TRBJ2-1, with 7 bases identical to TRBD1. Germline V gives CDR1 LGHNA, CDR2 YSLEER. The CDR3 runs 15 residues. Trimming took 2 bases from V and 5 from J; bases not matched to a gene: 6. The CDR3 sequence: CASSQIGQAHNEQFF. In DNA, the CDR3 is TGCGCCAGCAGCCAAATCGGACAGGCCCACAATGAGCAGTTCTTC.

The table lists this clone with a count of one. The rearrangement uses TRBV5-1 and TRBJ2-1, with TRBD2 matching 7 bases. Germline V gives CDR1 SGHRS, CDR2 YFSETQ. The CDR3 consists of 15 residues. V shed 6 bases, J shed 0 bases, and the junction held 6 bases outside the gene matches. The CDR3 DNA follows: TGCGCCAGCACCCTTCTAGCGGTCTCCTACAATGAGCAGTTCTTC. Protein product: CASTLLAVSYNEQFF.

The rearrangement links TRBV5-1 to TRBJ1-1, with 7 bases lining up with TRBD1. This CDR3 is 16 amino acids long. Germline CDR1 SGHRS, CDR2 YFSETQ. After removal of 0 bases from V and 4 bases from J, the junction contained 9 bases not matched to a gene. CDR3 amino acids: CASSLAEVTGPTEAFF. In DNA form, the CDR3 reads TGCGCCAGCAGCTTGGCCGAAGTGACAGGGCCCACTGAAGCTTTCTTT. Full variable domain (remainder filled in from reference TRBV5-1 and TRBJ1-1): KAGVTQTPRYLIKTRGQQVTLSCSPISGHRSVSWYQQTPGQGLQFLFEYFSETQRNKGNFPGRFSGRQFSNSRSEMNVSTLELGDSALYLCASSLAEVTGPTEAFFGQGTRLTVV.

The chain has TRBV29-1 and TRBJ1-2, with 9 bases that match TRBD1. The V and J ends lost 7 bases and 0 bases, in that order; junction bases with no gene match: 6. This CDR3 has 14 amino acids. Germline V gene sequence: CDR1 SQVTM, CDR2 ANQGSEA. The CDR3 sequence: CSARTGAANYGYTF. The CDR3 nucleotides are TGCAGCGCCCGGACAGGGGCGGCTAACTATGGCTACACCTTC.

This clone was seen a few times. V and J are TRBV28 and TRBJ2-1; tentatively, D is TRBD1 (5 bases). V was shortened by 8 bases and J by 2 bases, with 13 bases between the two germline ends. In germline, CDR1 is MDHEN, CDR2 SYDVKM. CDR3 length equals 14 residues. CDR3 in amino acids: CASRLQGTYNEQFF. Here the CDR3 DNA reads TGTGCCAGCCGTCTCCAGGGTACCTACAATGAGCAGTTCTTC.